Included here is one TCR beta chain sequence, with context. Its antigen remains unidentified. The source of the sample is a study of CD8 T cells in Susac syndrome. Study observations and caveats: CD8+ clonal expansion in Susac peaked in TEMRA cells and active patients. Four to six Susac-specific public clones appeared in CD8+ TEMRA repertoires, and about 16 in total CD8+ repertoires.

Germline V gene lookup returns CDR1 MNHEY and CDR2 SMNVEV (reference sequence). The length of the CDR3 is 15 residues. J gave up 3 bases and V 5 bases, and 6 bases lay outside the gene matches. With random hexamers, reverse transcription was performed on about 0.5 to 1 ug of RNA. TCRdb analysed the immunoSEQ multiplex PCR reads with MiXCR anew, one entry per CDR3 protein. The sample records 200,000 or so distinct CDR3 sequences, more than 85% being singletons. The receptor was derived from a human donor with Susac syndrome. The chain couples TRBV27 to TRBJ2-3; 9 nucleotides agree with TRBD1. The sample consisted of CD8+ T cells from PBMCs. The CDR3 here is CASSETGGTTDTQYF. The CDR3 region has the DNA TGTGCCAGCAGTGAAACAGGGGGCACGACAGATACGCAGTATTTT.